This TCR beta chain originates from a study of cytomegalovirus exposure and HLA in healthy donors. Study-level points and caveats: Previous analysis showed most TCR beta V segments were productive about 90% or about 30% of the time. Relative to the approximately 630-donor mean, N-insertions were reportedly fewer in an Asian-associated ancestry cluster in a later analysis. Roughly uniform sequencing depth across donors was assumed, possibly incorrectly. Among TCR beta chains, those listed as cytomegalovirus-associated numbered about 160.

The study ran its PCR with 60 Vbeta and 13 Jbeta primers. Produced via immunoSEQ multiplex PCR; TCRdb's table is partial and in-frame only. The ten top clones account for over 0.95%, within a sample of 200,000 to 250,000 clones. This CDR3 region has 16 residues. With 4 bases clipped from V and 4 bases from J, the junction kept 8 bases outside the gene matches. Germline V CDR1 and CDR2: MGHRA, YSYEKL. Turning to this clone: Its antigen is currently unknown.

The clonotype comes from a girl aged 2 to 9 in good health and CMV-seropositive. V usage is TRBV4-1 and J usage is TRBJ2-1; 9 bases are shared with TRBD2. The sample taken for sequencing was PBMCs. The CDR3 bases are TGCGCCAGCAGCCCCGAAGCGGGAGGTGAGTACAATGAGCAGTTCTTC. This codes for CASSPEAGGEYNEQFF.